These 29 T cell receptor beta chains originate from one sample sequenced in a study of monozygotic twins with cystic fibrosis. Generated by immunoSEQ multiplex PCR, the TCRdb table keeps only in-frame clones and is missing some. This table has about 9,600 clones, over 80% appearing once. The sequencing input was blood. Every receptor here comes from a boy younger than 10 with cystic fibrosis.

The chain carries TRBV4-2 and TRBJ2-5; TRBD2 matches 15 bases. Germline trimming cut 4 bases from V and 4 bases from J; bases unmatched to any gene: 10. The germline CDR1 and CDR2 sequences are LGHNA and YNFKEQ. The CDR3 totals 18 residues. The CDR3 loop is CASSLRTSGGAVPETQYF. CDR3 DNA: TGTGCCAGCAGCCTGCGGACTAGCGGGGGGGCCGTGCCAGAGACCCAGTACTTC.

The DNA for the CDR3 is TGTGCCAGTAGTATTGAGTCGGTGGGGAGCTACACCTTC. Translated, it gives CASSIESVGSYTF. The chain uses TRBV19 and TRBJ1-2; D is uncertain. Per germline, CDR1 LNHDA and CDR2 SQIVND (reference sequence). The V end was cut by 3 bases, the J end by 9 bases, with 14 bases between. The CDR3 has 13 amino acids.

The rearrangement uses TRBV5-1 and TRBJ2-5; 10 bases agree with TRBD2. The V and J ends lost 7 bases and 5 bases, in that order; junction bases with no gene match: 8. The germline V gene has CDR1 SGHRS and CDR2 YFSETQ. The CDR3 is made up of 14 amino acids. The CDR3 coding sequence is TGCGCCAGCGCCGGGACTAGCGCCCGGGAGACCCAGTACTTC. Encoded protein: CASAGTSARETQYF.

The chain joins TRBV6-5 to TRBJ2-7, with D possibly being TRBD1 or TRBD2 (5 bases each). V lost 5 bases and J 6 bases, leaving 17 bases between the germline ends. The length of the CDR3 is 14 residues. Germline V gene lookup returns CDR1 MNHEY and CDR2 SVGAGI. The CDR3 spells CASSRQADSGEQYF. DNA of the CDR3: TGTGCCAGCAGTCGTCAAGCCGACAGCGGCGAGCAGTACTTC.

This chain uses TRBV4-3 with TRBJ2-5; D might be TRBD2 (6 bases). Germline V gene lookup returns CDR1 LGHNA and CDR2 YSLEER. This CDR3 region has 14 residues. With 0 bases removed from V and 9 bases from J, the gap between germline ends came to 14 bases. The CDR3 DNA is TGCGCCAGCAGCCAAGATCATGGCGGGGCGGCCCAGTACTTC. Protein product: CASSQDHGGAAQYF.

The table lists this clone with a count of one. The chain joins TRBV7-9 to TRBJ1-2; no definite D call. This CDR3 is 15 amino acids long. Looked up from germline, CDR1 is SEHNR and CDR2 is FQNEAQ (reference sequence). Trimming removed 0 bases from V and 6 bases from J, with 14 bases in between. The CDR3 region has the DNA TGTGCCAGCAGCTTAGCACTCAACGACCCAGATGGCTACACCTTC. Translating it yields CASSLALNDPDGYTF.

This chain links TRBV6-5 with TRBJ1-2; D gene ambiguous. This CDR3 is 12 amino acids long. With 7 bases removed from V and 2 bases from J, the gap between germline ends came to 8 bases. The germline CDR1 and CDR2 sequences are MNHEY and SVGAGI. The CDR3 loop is CASKGENYGYTF. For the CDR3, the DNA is TGTGCCAGCAAAGGAGAAAACTATGGCTACACCTTC.

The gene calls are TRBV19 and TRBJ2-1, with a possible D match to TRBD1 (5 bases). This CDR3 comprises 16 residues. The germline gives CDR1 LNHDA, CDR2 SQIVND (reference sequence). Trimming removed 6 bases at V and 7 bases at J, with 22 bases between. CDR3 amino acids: CASRNTGGQGKNEQFF. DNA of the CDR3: TGTGCCAGTAGAAACACCGGCGGCCAGGGAAAGAATGAGCAGTTCTTC. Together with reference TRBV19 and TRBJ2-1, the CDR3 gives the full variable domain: DGGITQSPKYLFRKEGQNVTLSCEQNLNHDAMYWYRQDPGQGLRLIYYSQIVNDFQKGDIAEGYSVSREKKESFPLTVTSAQKNPTAFYLCASRNTGGQGKNEQFFGPGTRLTVL.

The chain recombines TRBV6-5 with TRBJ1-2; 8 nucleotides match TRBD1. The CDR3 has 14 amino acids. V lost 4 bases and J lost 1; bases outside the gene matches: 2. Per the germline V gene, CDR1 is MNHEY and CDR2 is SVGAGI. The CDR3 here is CASSFGQGNYGYTF. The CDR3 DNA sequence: TGTGCCAGCAGTTTTGGACAGGGTAACTATGGCTACACCTTC.

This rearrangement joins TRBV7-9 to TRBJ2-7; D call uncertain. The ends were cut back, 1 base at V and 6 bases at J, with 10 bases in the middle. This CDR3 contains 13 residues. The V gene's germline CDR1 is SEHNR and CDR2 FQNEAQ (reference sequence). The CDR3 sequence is CASSLDGVLEQYV. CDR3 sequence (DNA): TGTGCCAGCAGCTTAGATGGGGTTCTCGAGCAGTACGTC.

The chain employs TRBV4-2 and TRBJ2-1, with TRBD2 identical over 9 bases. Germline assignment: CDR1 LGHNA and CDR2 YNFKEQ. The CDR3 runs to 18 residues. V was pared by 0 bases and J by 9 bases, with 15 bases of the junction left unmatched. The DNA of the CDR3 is TGTGCCAGCAGCCAAGATCTGGGAGCGGGGGGCCTAGCGGCTGAGCAGTTCTTC. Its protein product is CASSQDLGAGGLAAEQFF.

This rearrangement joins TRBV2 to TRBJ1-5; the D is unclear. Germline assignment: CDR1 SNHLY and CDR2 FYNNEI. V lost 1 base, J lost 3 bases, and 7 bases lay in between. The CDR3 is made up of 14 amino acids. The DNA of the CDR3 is TGTGCCAGCAGTGAAGGTCCGCCCAATCAGCCCCAGCATTTT. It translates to CASSEGPPNQPQHF.

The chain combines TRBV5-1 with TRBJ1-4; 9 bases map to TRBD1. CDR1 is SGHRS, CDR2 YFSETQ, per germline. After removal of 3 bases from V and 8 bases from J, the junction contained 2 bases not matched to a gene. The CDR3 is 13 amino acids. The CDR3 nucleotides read TGCGCCAGCAGCTCCGACAGGGGGGAAAAACTGTTTTTT. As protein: CASSSDRGEKLFF.

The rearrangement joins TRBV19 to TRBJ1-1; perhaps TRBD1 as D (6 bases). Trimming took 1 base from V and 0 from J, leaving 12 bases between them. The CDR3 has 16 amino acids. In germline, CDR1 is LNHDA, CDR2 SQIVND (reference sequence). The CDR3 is CASSIGGGAMNTEAFF. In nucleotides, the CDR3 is TGTGCCAGTAGTATAGGGGGGGGCGCAATGAACACTGAAGCTTTCTTT.

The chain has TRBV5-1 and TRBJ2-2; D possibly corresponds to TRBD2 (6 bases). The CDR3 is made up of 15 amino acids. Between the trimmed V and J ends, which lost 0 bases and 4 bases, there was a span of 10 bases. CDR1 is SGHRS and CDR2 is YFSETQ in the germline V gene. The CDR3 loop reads CASSLALGGTGELFF. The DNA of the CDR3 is TGCGCCAGCAGCTTGGCTCTGGGGGGCACCGGGGAGCTGTTTTTT.

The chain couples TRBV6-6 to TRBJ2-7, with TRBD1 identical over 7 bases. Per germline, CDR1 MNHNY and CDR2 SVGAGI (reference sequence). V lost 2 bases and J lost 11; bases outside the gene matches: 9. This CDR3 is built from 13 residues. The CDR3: CASSYTLPGTEYV. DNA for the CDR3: TGTGCCAGCAGTTACACATTGCCCGGGACAGAGTACGTC.

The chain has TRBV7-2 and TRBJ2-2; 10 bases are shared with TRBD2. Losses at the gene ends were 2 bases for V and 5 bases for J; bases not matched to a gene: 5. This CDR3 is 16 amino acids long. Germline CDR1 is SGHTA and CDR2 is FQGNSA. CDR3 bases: TGTGCCAGCAGCTTAAGACTAGCGGGTGGAACCGGGGAGCTGTTTTTT. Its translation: CASSLRLAGGTGELFF.

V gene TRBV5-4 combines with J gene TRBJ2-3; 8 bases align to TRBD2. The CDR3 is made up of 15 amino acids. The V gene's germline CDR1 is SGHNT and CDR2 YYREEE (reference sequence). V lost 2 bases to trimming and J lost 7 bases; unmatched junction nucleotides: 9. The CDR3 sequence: CASSLRGGPLNTQYF. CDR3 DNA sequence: TGTGCCAGCAGCTTACGGGGGGGTCCGCTTAATACGCAGTATTTT.

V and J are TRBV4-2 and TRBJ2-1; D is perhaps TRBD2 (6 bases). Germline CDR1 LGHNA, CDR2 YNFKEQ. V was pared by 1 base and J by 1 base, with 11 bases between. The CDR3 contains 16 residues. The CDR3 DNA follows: TGTGCCAGCAGCCAAGTCTTGACTAGATCCTACAATGAGCAGTTCTTC. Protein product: CASSQVLTRSYNEQFF.

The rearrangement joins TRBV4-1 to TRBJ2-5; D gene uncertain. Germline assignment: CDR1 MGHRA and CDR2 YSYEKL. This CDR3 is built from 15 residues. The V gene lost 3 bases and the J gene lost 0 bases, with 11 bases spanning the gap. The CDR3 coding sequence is TGCGCCAGCAGCCAGGCTGGGTCGTACCAAGAGACCCAGTACTTC. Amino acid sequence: CASSQAGSYQETQYF.

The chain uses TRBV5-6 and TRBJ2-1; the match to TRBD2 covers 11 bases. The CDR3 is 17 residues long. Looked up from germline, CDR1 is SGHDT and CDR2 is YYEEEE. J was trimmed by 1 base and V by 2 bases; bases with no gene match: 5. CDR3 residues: CASSLLAGANSYNEQFF. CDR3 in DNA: TGTGCCAGCAGCTTACTAGCGGGGGCCAATTCCTACAATGAGCAGTTCTTC.

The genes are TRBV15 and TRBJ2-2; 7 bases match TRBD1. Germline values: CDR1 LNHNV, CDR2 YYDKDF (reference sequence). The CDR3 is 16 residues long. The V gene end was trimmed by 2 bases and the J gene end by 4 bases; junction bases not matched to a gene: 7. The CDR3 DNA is TGTGCCACCAGCAGACCCCCCGGGACAGCCACCGGGGAGCTGTTTTTT. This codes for CATSRPPGTATGELFF.

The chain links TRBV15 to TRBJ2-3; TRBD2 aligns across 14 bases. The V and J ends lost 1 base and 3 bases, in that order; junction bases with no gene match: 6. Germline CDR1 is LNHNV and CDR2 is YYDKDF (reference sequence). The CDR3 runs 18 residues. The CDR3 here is CATSRGLAGGPSTDTQYF. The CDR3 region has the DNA TGTGCCACCAGCAGAGGACTAGCGGGGGGGCCTTCGACAGATACGCAGTATTTT.

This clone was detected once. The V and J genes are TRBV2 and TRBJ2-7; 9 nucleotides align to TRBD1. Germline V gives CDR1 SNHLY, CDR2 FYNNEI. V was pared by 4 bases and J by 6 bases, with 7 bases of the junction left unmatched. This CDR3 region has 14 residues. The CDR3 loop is CASSGGTGLGEQYV. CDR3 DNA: TGTGCCAGCAGTGGGGGGACAGGGTTGGGCGAGCAGTACGTC.

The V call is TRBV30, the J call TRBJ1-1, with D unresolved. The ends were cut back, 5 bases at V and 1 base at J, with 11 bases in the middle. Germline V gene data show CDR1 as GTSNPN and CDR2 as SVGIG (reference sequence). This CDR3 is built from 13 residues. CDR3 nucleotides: TGTGCCTGGGACCCCGCAGGGAACACTGAAGCTTTCTTT. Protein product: CAWDPAGNTEAFF.

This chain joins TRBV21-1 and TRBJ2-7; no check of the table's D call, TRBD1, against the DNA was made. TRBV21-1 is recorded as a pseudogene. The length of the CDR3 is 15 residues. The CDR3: CASSMGAGSSYEQYV. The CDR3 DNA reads TGTGCCAGCAGCATGGGGGCAGGGAGCTCCTACGAGCAGTACGTC.

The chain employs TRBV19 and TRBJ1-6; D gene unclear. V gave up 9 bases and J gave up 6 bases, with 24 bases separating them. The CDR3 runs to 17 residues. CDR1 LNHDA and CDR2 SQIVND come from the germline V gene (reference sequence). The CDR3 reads CASRMPSTQGFNSPLHF. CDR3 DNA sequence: TGTGCCAGCAGGATGCCGTCAACGCAAGGTTTTAATTCACCCCTCCACTTT.

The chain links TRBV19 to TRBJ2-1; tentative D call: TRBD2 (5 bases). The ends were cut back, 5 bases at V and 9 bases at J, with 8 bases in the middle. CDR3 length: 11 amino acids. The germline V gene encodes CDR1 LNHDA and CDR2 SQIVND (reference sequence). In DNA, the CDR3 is TGTGCCAGTAGTGCGGGTGGTGAGCAGTTCTTC. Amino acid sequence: CASSAGGEQFF. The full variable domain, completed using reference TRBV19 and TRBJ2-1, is DGGITQSPKYLFRKEGQNVTLSCEQNLNHDAMYWYRQDPGQGLRLIYYSQIVNDFQKGDIAEGYSVSREKKESFPLTVTSAQKNPTAFYLCASSAGGEQFFGPGTRLTVL.

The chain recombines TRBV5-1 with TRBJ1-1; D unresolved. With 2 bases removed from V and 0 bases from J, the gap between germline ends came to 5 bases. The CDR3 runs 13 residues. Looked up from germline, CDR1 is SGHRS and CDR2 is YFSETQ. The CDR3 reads CASSLSLNTEAFF. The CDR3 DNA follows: TGCGCCAGCAGCTTAAGTCTGAACACTGAAGCTTTCTTT. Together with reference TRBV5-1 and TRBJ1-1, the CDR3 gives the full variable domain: KAGVTQTPRYLIKTRGQQVTLSCSPISGHRSVSWYQQTPGQGLQFLFEYFSETQRNKGNFPGRFSGRQFSNSRSEMNVSTLELGDSALYLCASSLSLNTEAFFGQGTRLTVV.